One and the same sample provided the 14 T cell receptor beta chains below, sequenced in a study of blood T cell repertoires in COVID-19. Data came from immunoSEQ multiplex PCR; TCRdb stores just in-frame clones and leaves some out. The sample carries 110,000 to 150,000 clones, 79% recorded once. The sample was peripheral blood. These receptors all come from a man between 50 and 59 years old with active or convalescent COVID-19.

This clone was found once. In nucleotides, the CDR3 is TGTGCCAGCTCACCAACCCCGCGCGGGAGCCCCCAAGAGACCCAGTACTTC. Protein: CASSPTPRGSPQETQYF. The rearrangement uses TRBV18 and TRBJ2-5; 7 bases match TRBD2. The germline V gene has CDR1 KGHSH and CDR2 LQKENI. V gave up 2 bases and J gave up 1 base; unmatched junction bases: 10. This CDR3 contains 17 residues.

This chain joins TRBV11-1 and TRBJ1-5; a weak D match, TRBD1 (5 bases). There are 14 residues in the CDR3. Germline CDR1 and CDR2: SGHAT and FQDESV (reference sequence). V lost 6 bases and J lost 5, with 14 bases in between. CDR3 coding DNA: TGTGCCAGCAGTCCGGCGGGGGGAGATCAGCCCCAGCATTTT. Residues: CASSPAGGDQPQHF.

The chain carries TRBV6-5 and TRBJ1-2; D might be TRBD1 (5 bases). The CDR3 covers 13 residues. V was cut by 0 bases and J by 8 bases, with 10 bases left in between. The germline V gene has CDR1 MNHEY and CDR2 SVGAGI. CDR3 DNA sequence: TGTGCCAGCAGTTACTCGGACACGACCGGCTACACCTTC. Translation: CASSYSDTTGYTF.

The chain has TRBV5-5 and TRBJ1-4; TRBD1 matches at 10 bases. The J segment lost 8 bases and the V segment lost 1 base, leaving 5 bases of the junction unmatched. The CDR3 sequence is 15 residues long. CDR1 and CDR2 from the germline V gene are SGHKS and YYEKEE (reference sequence). CDR3 region: CASSLTGTGDEKLFF. The CDR3 coding sequence is TGTGCCAGCAGCTTGACCGGGACAGGGGACGAAAAACTGTTTTTT.

This chain uses TRBV6-6 with TRBJ2-7, with TRBD2 matching over 13 bases. With V trimmed by 6 bases and J by 4 bases, 6 bases remained unmatched. The CDR3 length is 15 residues. CDR1 and CDR2 from the germline V gene are MNHNY and SVGAGI (reference sequence). The CDR3 sequence is CASRTGTSGNYEQYF. The CDR3 nucleotides read TGTGCCAGCAGGACCGGGACTAGCGGGAATTACGAGCAGTACTTC.

The chain links TRBV18 to TRBJ2-3; TRBD2 matches 9 bases. Per germline, CDR1 KGHSH and CDR2 LQKENI. This CDR3 is built from 16 residues. The V and J ends lost 2 bases and 0 bases, in that order; junction bases with no gene match: 3. CDR3 sequence reads: CASSPSSGASTDTQYF. In DNA form, the CDR3 reads TGTGCCAGCTCACCATCTAGCGGGGCCAGCACAGATACGCAGTATTTT.

This chain joins TRBV12-5 and TRBJ2-3, with 13 positions matching TRBD2. The CDR3 sequence is 16 residues long. V shed 6 bases, J shed 0 bases, and the junction held 3 bases outside the gene matches. CDR1 is LGHNT and CDR2 is FRNRAP in the germline V gene. The CDR3: CASGRGLAGSTDTQYF. The CDR3 DNA is TGTGCTAGTGGCCGGGGACTAGCGGGGAGCACAGATACGCAGTATTTT.

The rearrangement joins TRBV4-1 to TRBJ2-4, with D tentatively TRBD1 (5 bases). The germline V gene encodes CDR1 MGHRA and CDR2 YSYEKL. This CDR3 has 17 amino acids. Trimming took 2 bases from V and 2 from J, leaving 16 bases between them. The CDR3 nucleotides read TGCGCCAGCAGCCAACCCCAGGGTCTTACACCCAAAAACATTCAGTACTTC. This sequence encodes CASSQPQGLTPKNIQYF.

The chain carries TRBV15 and TRBJ1-1; no reliable D call. The CDR3 loop spans 13 amino acids. V was trimmed by 0 bases and J by 0 bases, leaving 2 bases between them. The germline V gene has CDR1 LNHNV and CDR2 YYDKDF (reference sequence). The CDR3, as DNA: TGTGCCACCAGCAGAGACGTGAACACTGAAGCTTTCTTT. It specifies CATSRDVNTEAFF. The full variable domain, completed using reference TRBV15 and TRBJ1-1, is DAMVIQNPRYQVTQFGKPVTLSCSQTLNHNVMYWYQQKSSQAPKLLFHYYDKDFNNEADTPDNFQSRRPNTSFCFLDIRSPGLGDTAMYLCATSRDVNTEAFFGQGTRLTVV.

This sequence joins TRBV7-6 and TRBJ2-3; D call uncertain. Per the germline V gene, CDR1 is SGHVS and CDR2 is FNYEAQ. The CDR3 length is 13 residues. The V gene lost 5 bases and the J gene lost 4 bases, with 10 bases spanning the gap. This chain's CDR3 is CASSPAIADTQYF. The CDR3 region has the DNA TGTGCCAGCAGCCCTGCTATCGCAGATACGCAGTATTTT.

The chain joins TRBV28 to TRBJ1-1; 7 bases are a match to TRBD1. V was clipped by 3 bases and J by 4 bases; unmatched bases: 5. Germline V gene lookup returns CDR1 MDHEN and CDR2 SYDVKM. The CDR3 is made up of 14 amino acids. CDR3 in DNA: TGTGCCAGCAGTTTTACAGGGGTATCCACTGAAGCTTTCTTT. This translates into CASSFTGVSTEAFF.

The chain has TRBV11-2 and TRBJ2-1; TRBD2 aligns across 14 bases. Germline lookup yields CDR1 SGHAT and CDR2 FQNNGV. The CDR3 has 15 residues. After removal of 7 bases from V and 8 bases from J, the junction contained 7 bases not matched to a gene. In DNA form, the CDR3 reads TGTGCCAGCATCCCCGGGACTAGCGGGAGTTATGAGCAGTTCTTC. Translating it yields CASIPGTSGSYEQFF.

The chain employs TRBV7-2 and TRBJ1-5; no firm D call. This CDR3 has 14 amino acids. Germline CDR1 is SGHTA and CDR2 is FQGNSA. V dropped 5 bases and J dropped 5 bases, with 13 bases sitting between them. This CDR3 reads CASSAPERHQPQHF. Here the CDR3 DNA reads TGTGCCAGCAGCGCCCCCGAGAGGCATCAGCCCCAGCATTTT.

This clone was counted ten times or more. V and J are TRBV27 and TRBJ2-3; 11 bases align to TRBD2. This CDR3 has 15 residues. V shed 6 bases, J shed 5 bases, and the junction held 7 bases outside the gene matches. Germline lookup yields CDR1 MNHEY and CDR2 SMNVEV (reference sequence). CDR3: CASRVLAGGRDTQYF. The CDR3 DNA is TGTGCCAGCAGAGTCCTAGCGGGAGGTAGAGATACGCAGTATTTT.